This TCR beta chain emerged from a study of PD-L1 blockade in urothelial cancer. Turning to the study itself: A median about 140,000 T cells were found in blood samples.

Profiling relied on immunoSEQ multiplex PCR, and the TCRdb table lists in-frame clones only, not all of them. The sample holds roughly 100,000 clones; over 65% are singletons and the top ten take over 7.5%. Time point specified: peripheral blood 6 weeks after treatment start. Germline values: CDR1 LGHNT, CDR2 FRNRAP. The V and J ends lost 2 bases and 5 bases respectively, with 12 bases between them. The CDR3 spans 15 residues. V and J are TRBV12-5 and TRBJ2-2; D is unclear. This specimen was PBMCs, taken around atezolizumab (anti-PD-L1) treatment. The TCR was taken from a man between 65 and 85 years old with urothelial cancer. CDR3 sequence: CASGLSESRTGELFF. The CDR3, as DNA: TGTGCTAGTGGTTTGTCCGAGAGCCGGACCGGGGAGCTGTTTTTT.